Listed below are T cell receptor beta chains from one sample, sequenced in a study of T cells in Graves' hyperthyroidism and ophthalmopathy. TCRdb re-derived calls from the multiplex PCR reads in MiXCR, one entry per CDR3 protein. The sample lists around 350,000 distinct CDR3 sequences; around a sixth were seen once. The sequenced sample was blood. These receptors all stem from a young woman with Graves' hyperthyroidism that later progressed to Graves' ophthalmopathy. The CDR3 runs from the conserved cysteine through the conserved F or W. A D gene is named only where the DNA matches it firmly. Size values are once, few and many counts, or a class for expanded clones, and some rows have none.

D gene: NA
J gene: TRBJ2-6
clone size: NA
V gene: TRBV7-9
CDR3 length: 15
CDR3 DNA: TGTGCCAGCAGCTTGAACAGGGCTGGGGCCAACGTCCTGACTTTC
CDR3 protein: CASSLNRAGANVLTF

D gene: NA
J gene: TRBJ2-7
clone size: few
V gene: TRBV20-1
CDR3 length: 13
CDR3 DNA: TGCAGTGCTACTGGGGACTCCTCCTACGAGCAGTACTTC
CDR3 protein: CSATGDSSYEQYF

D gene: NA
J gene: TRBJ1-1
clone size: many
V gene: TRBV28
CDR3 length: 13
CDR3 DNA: TGTGCCAGCAGTTTAAGGATTCGCGCTGAAGCTTTCTTT
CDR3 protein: CASSLRIRAEAFF

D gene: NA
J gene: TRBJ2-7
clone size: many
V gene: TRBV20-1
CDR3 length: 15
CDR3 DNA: TGCAGTGCTAGAATAGGCGCGGGGAGCTCCTACGAGCAGTACTTC
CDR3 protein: CSARIGAGSSYEQYF

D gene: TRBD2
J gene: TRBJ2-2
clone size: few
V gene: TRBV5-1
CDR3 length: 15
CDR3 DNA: TGCGCCAGCAGCTTCGGAGCGGGAGAGGTCGGGGAGCTGTTTTTT
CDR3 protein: CASSFGAGEVGELFF

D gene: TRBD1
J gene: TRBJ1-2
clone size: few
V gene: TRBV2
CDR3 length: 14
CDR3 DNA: TGTGCCAGCAGTTCCGGACAGGGCTACTATGGCTACACCTTC
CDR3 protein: CASSSGQGYYGYTF

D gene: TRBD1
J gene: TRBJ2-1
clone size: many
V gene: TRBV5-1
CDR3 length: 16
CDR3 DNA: TGCGCCAGCAGCTTGAGGCTCCGGGACAGTAACAATGAGCAGTTCTTC
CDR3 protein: CASSLRLRDSNNEQFF

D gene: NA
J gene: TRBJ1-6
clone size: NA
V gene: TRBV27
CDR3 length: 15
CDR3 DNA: TGTGCCAGCAGTTTATCGGGGAGGGTTGATTCACCCCTCCACTTT
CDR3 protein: CASSLSGRVDSPLHF

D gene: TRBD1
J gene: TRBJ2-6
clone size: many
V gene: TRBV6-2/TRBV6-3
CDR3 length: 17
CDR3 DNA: TGTGCCAGCAGGGGACAGGGTGGAGCCTCTGGGGCCAACGTCCTGACTTTC
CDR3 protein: CASRGQGGASGANVLTF

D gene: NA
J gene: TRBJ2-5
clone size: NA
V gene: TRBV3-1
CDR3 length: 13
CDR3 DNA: TGTGCCAGCAGCCAAGAGGGTAGAGAGACCCAGTACTTC
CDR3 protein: CASSQEGRETQYF

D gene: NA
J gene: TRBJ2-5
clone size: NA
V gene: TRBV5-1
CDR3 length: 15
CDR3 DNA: TGCGCCAGCAGCTTTTGGAGCGAGTTAAAAGAGACCCAGTACTTC
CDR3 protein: CASSFWSELKETQYF

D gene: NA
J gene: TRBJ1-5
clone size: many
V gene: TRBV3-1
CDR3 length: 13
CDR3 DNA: TGTGCCAGCAGCCAAGGCAGCAATCAGCCCCAGCATTTT
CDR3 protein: CASSQGSNQPQHF

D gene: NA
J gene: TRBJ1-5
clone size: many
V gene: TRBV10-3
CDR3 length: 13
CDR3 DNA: TGTGCCATCAGTGAGGACGACTTTGGACCCCAGCATTTT
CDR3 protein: CAISEDDFGPQHF

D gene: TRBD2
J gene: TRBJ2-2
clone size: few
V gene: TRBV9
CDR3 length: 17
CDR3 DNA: TGTGCCAGCAGCCTCCGCGGCGGGAGGGCCGGGGGCGGGGAGCTGTTTTTT
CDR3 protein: CASSLRGGRAGGGELFF

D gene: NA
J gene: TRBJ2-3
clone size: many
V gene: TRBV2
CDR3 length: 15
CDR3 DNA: TGTGCCAGCAGTGAATGGGGCTCGGGTACAGATACGCAGTATTTT
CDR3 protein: CASSEWGSGTDTQYF

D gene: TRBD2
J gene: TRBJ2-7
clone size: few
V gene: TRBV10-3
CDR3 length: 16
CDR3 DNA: TGTGCCATCAGAATCTACGGGACTAGCGGGAGTTACGAGCAGTACTTC
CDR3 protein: CAIRIYGTSGSYEQYF

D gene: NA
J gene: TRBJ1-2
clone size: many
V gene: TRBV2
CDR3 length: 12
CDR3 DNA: TGTGCCAGCAGTGAAATTACCAATGGCTACACCTTC
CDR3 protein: CASSEITNGYTF

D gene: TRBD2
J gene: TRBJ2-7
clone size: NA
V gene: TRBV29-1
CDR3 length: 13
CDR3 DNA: TGCAGCGCCCGGACTAGCGATACCTACGAGCAGTACTTC
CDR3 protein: CSARTSDTYEQYF

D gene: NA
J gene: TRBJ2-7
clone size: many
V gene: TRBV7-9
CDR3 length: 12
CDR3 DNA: TGTGCCAGCAGCGCCCCTAGAAGTGAGCAGTACTTC
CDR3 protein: CASSAPRSEQYF

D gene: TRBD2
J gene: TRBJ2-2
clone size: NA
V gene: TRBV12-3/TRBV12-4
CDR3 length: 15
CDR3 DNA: TGTGCCAGCAGTCTTTTTAGCGGGAGCCCCGGGGAGCTGCTTTTT
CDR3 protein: CASSLFSGSPGELLF

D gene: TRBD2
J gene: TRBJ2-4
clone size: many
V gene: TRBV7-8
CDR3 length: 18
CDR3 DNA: TGTGCCAGCAGCTTACTAGCGGGAGGGCCGTTAGCCAAAAACATTCAGTACTTC
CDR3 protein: CASSLLAGGPLAKNIQYF

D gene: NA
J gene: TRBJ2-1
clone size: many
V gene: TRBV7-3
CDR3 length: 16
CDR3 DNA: TGTGCCAGCAGCTCGAGGGGCCCCAGCTCCTACAATGAGCAGTTCTTC
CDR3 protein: CASSSRGPSSYNEQFF

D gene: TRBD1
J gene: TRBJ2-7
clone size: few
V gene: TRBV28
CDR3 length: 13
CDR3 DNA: TGTGCCAGCAGTTCGGGACAGGGATTTATGCAGTACTTC
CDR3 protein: CASSSGQGFMQYF

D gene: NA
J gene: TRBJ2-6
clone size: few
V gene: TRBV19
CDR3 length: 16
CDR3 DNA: TGTGCCAGTAGTTCCCGGCGGCTCTCTGGGGCCAACGTCCTGACTTTC
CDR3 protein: CASSSRRLSGANVLTF

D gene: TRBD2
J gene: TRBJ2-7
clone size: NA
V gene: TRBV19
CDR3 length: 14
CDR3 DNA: TGTGCCAGTAGTGCTAGCGGGAGGGTCTACGAGCAGTACTTC
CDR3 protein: CASSASGRVYEQYF

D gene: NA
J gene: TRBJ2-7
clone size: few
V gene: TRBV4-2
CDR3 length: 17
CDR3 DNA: TGTGCCAGCAGCCAAGCAAAAGGGGGTGCAGATCCCTACGAGCAGTACTTC
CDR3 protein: CASSQAKGGADPYEQYF

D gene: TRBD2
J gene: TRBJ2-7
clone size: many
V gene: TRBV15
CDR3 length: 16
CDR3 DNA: TGTGCCACCAGCAAGGCCCCTAGCGGGAGGGCCCTTGAGCAGTACTTC
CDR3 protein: CATSKAPSGRALEQYF

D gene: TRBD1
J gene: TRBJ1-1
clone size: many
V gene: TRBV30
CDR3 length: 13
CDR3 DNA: TGTGCCTGGAGCCTGACAGGGTACACTGAAGCTTTCTTT
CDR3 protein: CAWSLTGYTEAFF

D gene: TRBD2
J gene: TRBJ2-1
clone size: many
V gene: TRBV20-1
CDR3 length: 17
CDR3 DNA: TGCAGTGCTAGGGGCCCCTGGGGCGGGAGGGCCTATGATGAGCAGTTCTTC
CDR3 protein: CSARGPWGGRAYDEQFF

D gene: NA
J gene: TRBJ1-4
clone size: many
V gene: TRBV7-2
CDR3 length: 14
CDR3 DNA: TGTGCCAGCAGCTTAGTTCCCAGGGCTGAAAAACTGTTTTTT
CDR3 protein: CASSLVPRAEKLFF

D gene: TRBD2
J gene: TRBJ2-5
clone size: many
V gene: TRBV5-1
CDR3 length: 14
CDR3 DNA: TGCGCCAGCACTACGAGGGAGGGCCGGGAGACCCAGTACTTC
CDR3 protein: CASTTREGRETQYF

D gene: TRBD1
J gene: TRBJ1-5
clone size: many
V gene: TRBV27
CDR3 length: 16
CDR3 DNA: TGTGCCAGCAGCAAAGTCGGACAGGGGGTTTACCAGCCCCAGCATTTT
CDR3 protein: CASSKVGQGVYQPQHF

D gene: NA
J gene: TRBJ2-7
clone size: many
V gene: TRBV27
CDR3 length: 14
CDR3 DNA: TGTGCCAGCAGGATTAGCGGAGGAGTTTACGAGCAGTACTTC
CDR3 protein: CASRISGGVYEQYF

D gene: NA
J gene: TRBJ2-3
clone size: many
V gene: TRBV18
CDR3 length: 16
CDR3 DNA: TGTGCCAGCTCACCAGAGGTGGGGAGGACCACAGATACGCAGTATTTT
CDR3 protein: CASSPEVGRTTDTQYF

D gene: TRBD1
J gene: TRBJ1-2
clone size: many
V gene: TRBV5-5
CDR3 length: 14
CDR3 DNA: TGTGCCAGCAGCTTGGGACAGGGGGTACTCGGCTACACCTTC
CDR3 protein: CASSLGQGVLGYTF

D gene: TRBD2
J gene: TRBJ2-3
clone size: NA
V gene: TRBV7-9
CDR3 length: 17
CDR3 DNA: TGTGCCAGCAGCTGGCCCCTGACAAGGGAGGGAGTAAATACGCAGTATTTT
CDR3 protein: CASSWPLTREGVNTQYF